This entry describes one TCR beta chain. What it binds is unknown. Stable Graves' hyperthyroidism denoted no ophthalmopathy progression over 18 months. Clinical symptoms, serum thyroxine and TRAb, thyroid ultrasound and orbital computed tomography were used for the diagnoses. The sample comes from a study of T cells in Graves' hyperthyroidism and ophthalmopathy. Whole-study context: Initial diagnosis, before any treatment, was when peripheral blood was collected.

There were TCR beta CDR3 regions amplified from RNA transcripts. Carried out on the TCR CDR3, a first-round RT-PCR used the HTBI primer set. TCRdb fed the multiplex PCR reads into MiXCR, producing one record per CDR3 protein. The data show 400,000 to 600,000 distinct CDR3 sequences, with more than 20% seen just once and more than 25% held by the top ten. Study-level findings and limits: The model foresaw ophthalmopathy a median about 6.5 months prior to onset.

Looked up from germline, CDR1 is MDHEN and CDR2 is SYDVKM. The CDR3 runs to 15 residues. The V end lost 7 bases, the J end lost 1 base, and 14 bases lay between the germline ends. The sequence was obtained from a man between 18 and 29 years old with Graves' hyperthyroidism. V and J are TRBV28 and TRBJ2-4; possibly TRBD2 for D (5 bases). The sequenced material came from blood. CDR3 residues: CASIRAGGAKNIQYF. As DNA, the CDR3 is TGTGCCAGCATCCGTGCGGGTGGGGCCAAAAACATTCAGTACTTC. The variable domain in full, completed from reference TRBV28 and TRBJ2-4, reads DVKVTQSSRYLVKRTGEKVFLECVQDMDHENMFWYRQDPGLGLRLIYFSYDVKMKEKGDIPEGYSVSREKKERFSLILESASTNQTSMYLCASIRAGGAKNIQYFGAGTRLSVL.